The 2 T cell receptor beta chains in this list originate from one sample, sequenced in a study of cytomegalovirus exposure and HLA in healthy donors. The PCR contained 60 Vbeta and 13 Jbeta primers. Clones were sequenced by immunoSEQ multiplex PCR, and TCRdb holds only the in-frame ones, with some missing. The sample holds hundreds of thousands of clones, around 80% seen once. The sequencing input was PBMCs. The receptors derive from a boy between 10 and 17 years old in good health and CMV-seronegative.

The CDR3 loop reads CASSTQSAADTQYF. In nucleotides, the CDR3 is TGTGCCAGTAGTACACAAAGCGCGGCAGATACGCAGTATTTT. The rearrangement uses TRBV19 and TRBJ2-3; D not resolved. The CDR3 consists of 14 residues. From germline, CDR1 is LNHDA and CDR2 SQIVND (reference sequence). The V end was cut by 4 bases, the J end by 4 bases, with 12 bases between.

The chain links TRBV30 to TRBJ2-7; TRBD2 matches at 16 bases. The CDR3 totals 17 residues. Germline CDR1 reads GTSNPN; CDR2 reads SVGIG (reference sequence). Germline trimming cut 4 bases from V and 0 bases from J; bases unmatched to any gene: 6. The CDR3 bases are TGTGCCTGGACGGGACTAGCGGGAGGGCCGCTCTCCTACGAGCAGTACTTC. Amino acid sequence: CAWTGLAGGPLSYEQYF.